Each of the 3 T cell receptor beta chains below was sequenced from the same sample in a study of cytomegalovirus exposure and HLA in healthy donors. Primers included in the PCR were 60 Vbeta and 13 Jbeta primers. Using immunoSEQ multiplex PCR, the repertoire was profiled, and TCRdb retains in-frame clones only, with some absent. This table lists approximately 70,000 clones. Material: PBMCs. Receptors originate from a woman between 35 and 50 years old in good health and CMV-seropositive.

The rearrangement uses TRBV4-1 and TRBJ2-5; 14 bases are shared with TRBD2. The J call is doubtful: the DNA matches TRBJ2-7 better. Germline values: CDR1 MGHRA, CDR2 YSYEKL. The CDR3 is 17 residues long. CDR3 nucleotide sequence: TGCGCCAGCAGCCGGGGGACTAGCGGGAGTAGTGTGTACGAGCAGTACTTC. Translating it yields CASSRGTSGSSVYEQYF.

This chain links TRBV7-2 with TRBJ2-3, with 9 bases that match TRBD1. The V and J ends lost 0 bases and 10 bases, in that order; junction bases with no gene match: 11. The CDR3 has 16 residues. Germline CDR1 SGHTA, CDR2 FQGNSA. CDR3 DNA: TGTGCCAGCAGCTTAGCAGGGGGGGGACAGGGTTCTTCGCAGTATTTT. Amino acids: CASSLAGGGQGSSQYF.

This chain joins TRBV19 and TRBJ2-7; D gene ambiguous. The CDR3 has 15 amino acids. Trimming removed 5 bases from V and 0 bases from J, with 14 bases in between. Germline CDR1 reads LNHDA; CDR2 reads SQIVND (reference sequence). The CDR3 protein is CASSPRQVASYEQYF. CDR3 sequence (DNA): TGTGCCAGTAGTCCTCGGCAGGTCGCCTCCTACGAGCAGTACTTC. Variable domain in full (rest from reference TRBV19 and TRBJ2-7): DGGITQSPKYLFRKEGQNVTLSCEQNLNHDAMYWYRQDPGQGLRLIYYSQIVNDFQKGDIAEGYSVSREKKESFPLTVTSAQKNPTAFYLCASSPRQVASYEQYFGPGTRLTVT.